Described below is a single T cell receptor (beta chain) sequence and its context. What it binds is unknown. The entry originates in a study of T cells after posttransplantation cyclophosphamide. Whole-study results and caveats: Later post-transplant blood repertoires were often dominated by donor CD8+ memory clones.

The data were produced by immunoSEQ multiplex PCR, yet TCRdb's version contains in-frame clones alone and is incomplete. Of 50,000 to 60,000 clones in the sample, roughly 94% were seen once. The sequence was obtained from a woman under 40 in good health and a related stem cell transplant donor. Sequenced: PBMCs.

CDR3 sequence reads: CSVEDLAGGHPDTQYF. As DNA, the CDR3 is TGCAGCGTTGAAGACCTAGCGGGGGGGCATCCAGATACGCAGTATTTT. The chain couples TRBV29-1 to TRBJ2-3; TRBD2 agrees at 12 bases. This CDR3 has 16 residues. The V gene's germline CDR1 is SQVTM and CDR2 ANQGSEA. Trimming at V came to 0 bases and at J to 4 bases, leaving 5 bases not matched to a gene.